What follows are 22 T cell receptor beta chains derived from one specimen sequenced in a study of cytomegalovirus exposure and HLA in healthy donors. The PCR used 60 Vbeta and 13 Jbeta primers. The table came from immunoSEQ multiplex PCR; TCRdb's copy has only in-frame clones and leaves some out. The top ten hold about 2.7% of the sample, which has around 130,000 clones, about three quarters seen once. Sample: PBMCs. The origin of the receptors is a woman aged 60-70 years in good health and CMV-seropositive.

This chain connects TRBV27 to TRBJ2-1; D remains unclear. Trimming took 5 bases from V and 9 from J, leaving 14 bases between them. The CDR3 contains 13 residues. Germline CDR1 MNHEY, CDR2 SMNVEV (reference sequence). The CDR3 DNA reads as TGTGCCAGCAGTCCCAAACTTGGTCCTGAGCAGTTCTTC. It is translated as CASSPKLGPEQFF.

The V call is TRBV6-1, the J call TRBJ2-5; 7 nucleotides agree with TRBD1. Judging by the DNA end, TRBJ2-7 fits better; the J call may be wrong. This CDR3 spans 15 amino acids. In germline, CDR1 is MNHNS, CDR2 SASEGT. The chain's CDR3 is CASSEYPGGSYEQYF. Written as DNA, the CDR3 is TGTGCCAGCAGTGAATATCCAGGGGGTTCCTACGAGCAGTACTTC.

The chain combines TRBV5-1 with TRBJ2-1; D possibly corresponds to TRBD2 (5 bases). V gave up 7 bases and J gave up 4 bases, with 9 bases separating them. The CDR3 has 12 amino acids. Looked up from germline, CDR1 is SGHRS and CDR2 is YFSETQ. The CDR3 loop reads CASSGGYNEQFF. The CDR3 DNA reads as TGCGCCAGCTCTGGAGGATACAATGAGCAGTTCTTC.

This chain joins TRBV18 and TRBJ2-7, with D possibly matching TRBD1 (6 bases). The germline gives CDR1 KGHSH, CDR2 LQKENI. The CDR3 spans 14 residues. V was cut by 3 bases and J by 6 bases, with 15 bases left in between. The CDR3 protein is CASSPGRGPLEQYF. CDR3 nucleotide sequence: TGTGCCAGCTCACCGGGCAGGGGCCCCCTCGAGCAGTACTTC.

The gene calls are TRBV11-3 and TRBJ2-7, with D possibly TRBD2 on 6 matching bases. The CDR3 has 14 amino acids. Germline V gives CDR1 SGHNT, CDR2 YENEEA. V lost 6 bases and J 7 bases, leaving 19 bases between the germline ends. The CDR3 loop is CASSSAGRRGEQYF. In DNA, the CDR3 is TGTGCCAGCAGTTCCGCGGGACGTCGAGGAGAGCAGTACTTC.

The J gene is TRBJ1-5, the V gene TRBV19; unclear D gene. V dropped 5 bases and J dropped 2 bases, with 16 bases sitting between them. Germline V gene lookup returns CDR1 LNHDA and CDR2 SQIVND (reference sequence). This CDR3 has 16 amino acids. The CDR3 sequence is CASSQSSALGNQPQHF. The CDR3, as DNA: TGTGCCAGTAGTCAAAGCTCCGCACTTGGCAATCAGCCCCAGCATTTT.

The chain links TRBV19 to TRBJ1-1; 9 bases line up with TRBD1. From germline, CDR1 is LNHDA and CDR2 SQIVND (reference sequence). The CDR3 totals 15 residues. The V segment lost 5 bases and the J segment 5 bases; nucleotides outside the gene matches: 9. Here the CDR3 reads CASSARTGEGTEAFF. DNA for the CDR3: TGTGCCAGTAGTGCTCGGACAGGGGAAGGGACTGAAGCTTTCTTT. Complete variable domain (other parts from reference TRBV19 and TRBJ1-1): DGGITQSPKYLFRKEGQNVTLSCEQNLNHDAMYWYRQDPGQGLRLIYYSQIVNDFQKGDIAEGYSVSREKKESFPLTVTSAQKNPTAFYLCASSARTGEGTEAFFGQGTRLTVV.

The CDR3 region has the DNA TGTGCCAGCAGCCATAGTAGCGGGGGGAGATCCTACAATGAGCAGTTCTTC. Translation: CASSHSSGGRSYNEQFF. The gene calls are TRBV5-5 and TRBJ2-1, with 10 bases identical to TRBD2. Germline V gene sequence: CDR1 SGHKS, CDR2 YYEKEE (reference sequence). The V and J ends lost 4 bases and 1 base, in that order; junction bases with no gene match: 8. The CDR3 sequence is 17 residues long.

This clone has more than one count but fewer than ten. V gene TRBV14 combines with J gene TRBJ1-1; 8 nucleotides align to TRBD1. This CDR3 is built from 16 residues. V shed 5 bases and J 0 bases; nucleotides not matched to a gene: 8. Per germline, CDR1 SGHDN and CDR2 FVKESK. The CDR3 sequence: CASSFRTGLLNTEAFF. CDR3 DNA: TGTGCCAGCAGCTTTCGGACAGGGCTCTTGAACACTGAAGCTTTCTTT.

This chain uses TRBV11-2 with TRBJ2-1; 9 nucleotides match TRBD1. Germline CDR1 and CDR2: SGHAT and FQNNGV. V was pared by 7 bases and J by 5 bases, with 12 bases of the junction left unmatched. The CDR3 consists of 16 residues. In nucleotides, the CDR3 is TGTGCCAGCACCACAACCACAGGGGGCGTCCACAATGAGCAGTTCTTC. Encoded protein: CASTTTTGGVHNEQFF.

The chain recombines TRBV25-1 with TRBJ1-2; 8 bases match TRBD1. This CDR3 spans 14 amino acids. V gave up 3 bases and J gave up 8 bases; unmatched junction bases: 8. Germline CDR1 and CDR2: MGHDK and SYGVNS. The CDR3 protein is CASSDQDRALGYTF. In DNA form, the CDR3 reads TGTGCCAGCAGTGACCAGGACAGGGCTTTGGGCTACACCTTC.

The CDR3 sequence: CASSEPRNARWGDTEAFF. The CDR3 DNA is TGCGCCAGCAGTGAGCCACGGAACGCGCGGTGGGGGGACACTGAAGCTTTCTTT. The rearrangement joins TRBV10-2 to TRBJ1-1; TRBD1 is a possible D gene (5 bases). Trimming removed 2 bases at V and 3 bases at J, with 22 bases between. The CDR3 consists of 18 residues. CDR1 and CDR2 from the germline V gene are WSHSY and SAAADI.

The table lists this clone with a count of one. The chain joins TRBV5-6 to TRBJ2-7; 7 nucleotides match TRBD1. CDR1 is SGHDT and CDR2 is YYEEEE in the germline V gene. V was pared by 4 bases and J by 6 bases, with 7 bases of the junction left unmatched. The CDR3 has 13 residues. The CDR3 region is CASSPDRVSEQYF. CDR3 bases: TGTGCCAGCAGCCCTGACAGGGTGAGCGAGCAGTACTTC.

This chain uses TRBV15 with TRBJ1-2, with 10 positions matching TRBD1. This CDR3 is 15 amino acids long. The trim removed 5 bases at V and 8 bases at J, leaving 11 bases unmatched. CDR1 LNHNV and CDR2 YYDKDF come from the germline V gene (reference sequence). The CDR3 loop is CATSYRDRGRIGYTF. CDR3 coding DNA: TGTGCCACCAGCTACCGGGACAGGGGAAGAATAGGCTACACCTTC.

This clone was observed a few times. This chain connects TRBV4-1 to TRBJ2-5; TRBD2 matches at 12 bases. There are 18 residues in the CDR3. Trimming at V came to 0 bases and at J to 1 base, leaving 6 bases not matched to a gene. The germline gives CDR1 MGHRA, CDR2 YSYEKL. The CDR3 DNA reads TGCGCCAGCAGCCAAGACCCCCGACTAGCGGGGGTCCAAGAGACCCAGTACTTC. It translates to CASSQDPRLAGVQETQYF.

This clone was seen a single time. The V call is TRBV7-3, the J call TRBJ2-4; 8 positions agree with TRBD2. The CDR3 has 18 residues. CDR1 SGHTA and CDR2 FQGTGA come from the germline V gene. J lost 0 bases, V lost 1 base, and 8 bases had no gene match. The chain's CDR3 is CASSLKRRLAGAKNIQYF. The CDR3 DNA follows: TGTGCCAGCAGCTTAAAACGCAGGCTAGCGGGAGCCAAAAACATTCAGTACTTC.

This clone was seen only a few times. The rearrangement links TRBV19 to TRBJ1-3, with 7 positions matching TRBD1. This CDR3 comprises 14 residues. Trimming cost V 9 bases and J 4 bases; bases outside gene matches: 9. CDR1 is LNHDA and CDR2 is SQIVND in the germline V gene (reference sequence). The CDR3: CASHPTGTGNTIYF. The CDR3 region has the DNA TGTGCCAGCCACCCGACAGGGACGGGAAACACCATATATTTT.

The V gene is TRBV7-2, the J gene TRBJ1-3; D ambiguous. The CDR3 length is 15 residues. Germline lookup yields CDR1 SGHTA and CDR2 FQGNSA. The V end was cut by 5 bases, the J end by 0 bases, with 11 bases between. The CDR3 DNA reads as TGTGCCAGCAGCAGAGACACGGTCTCTGGAAACACCATATATTTT. Residues: CASSRDTVSGNTIYF.

The chain recombines TRBV10-2 with TRBJ2-1; 12 nucleotides agree with TRBD2. In germline, CDR1 is WSHSY, CDR2 SAAADI. The CDR3 runs 17 residues. V lost 4 bases to trimming and J lost 0 bases; unmatched junction nucleotides: 4. The CDR3 region is CASSGTSGVGSYNEQFF. CDR3 sequence (DNA): TGCGCCAGCAGTGGGACTAGCGGGGTGGGCTCCTACAATGAGCAGTTCTTC.

CDR3 protein: CASGGAGGAGQPQHF. DNA for the CDR3: TGTGCCAGTGGGGGTGCGGGGGGGGCCGGTCAGCCCCAGCATTTT. This rearrangement joins TRBV5-5 to TRBJ1-5; a weak D match, TRBD1 (6 bases). The V gene lost 8 bases and the J gene lost 6 bases, with 21 bases spanning the gap. CDR3 length equals 15 residues. CDR1 is SGHKS and CDR2 is YYEKEE in the germline V gene (reference sequence).

This chain links TRBV7-6 with TRBJ1-4, with 8 bases identical to TRBD1. The V gene's germline CDR1 is SGHVS and CDR2 FNYEAQ. Trimming cost V 1 base and J 10 bases; bases outside gene matches: 11. The CDR3 contains 16 residues. CDR3 DNA sequence: TGTGCCAGCAGCTTAGAGGGGACAGGCCCTACTATAAAACTGTTTTTT. Translating it yields CASSLEGTGPTIKLFF.

The chain has TRBV2 and TRBJ1-2, with TRBD1 matching over 8 bases. CDR3 length: 13 amino acids. J lost 8 bases, V lost 7 bases, and 9 bases had no gene match. Germline-derived CDR1 and CDR2 are SNHLY and FYNNEI. DNA of the CDR3: TGTGCCAGCACCGCGGACAGGGTCTTAGGCTACACCTTC. Translating gives CASTADRVLGYTF.